This T cell receptor beta chain was captured by sequencing in a study of T-cell memory formation after mild COVID-19. As for the study in general: Most TCR clusters belonged to a single donor.

The CDR3 runs 13 residues. V lost 2 bases, J lost 6 bases, and 8 bases lay in between. CDR1 MNHNS and CDR2 SASEGT come from the germline V gene. This clonotype turned up a few times. Antigen specificity is unknown. TCRdb called the 5' RACE reads again in MiXCR, with one record for every CDR3 protein. Altogether more than 350,000 distinct CDR3 sequences are present, about 15% being singletons, with the ten largest covering about a fifth. General study findings and limits: Contracting clones localized mainly to CM and EM when CD4+ and mainly to EMRA when CD8+. CD4+ bias marked clones expanding day 15 to 37, unlike balanced contracting clones. The study detected some responding clones in pre-infection memory, suggesting cross-reactive memory joined.

The sample taken for sequencing was PBMCs or a T cell subset sorted from them (not recorded which). This sequence was found in a man between 18 and 35 years old who had mild COVID-19 (a few samples of this study predate the infection). Cell type and time point are not known. The rearrangement links TRBV6-1 to TRBJ1-5; D call uncertain. The DNA for the CDR3 is TGTGCCAGCAGTGAAATTTTGGCTCAGCCCCAGCATTTT. Encoded protein: CASSEILAQPQHF.